This T cell receptor (beta chain) was recorded in a study of blood T cell repertoires in COVID-19. Study as a whole: PBMCs, B-cell-depleted T cells, or T cells were the source of the cDNA or gDNA that made up the material.

The table came from immunoSEQ multiplex PCR; TCRdb's copy has only in-frame clones and leaves some out. There are 150,000 or so clones in the sample; over 75% occur only once, and under 3% lies in the top ten. V lost 5 bases, J lost 8 bases, and 15 bases lay in between. Germline values: CDR1 MDHEN, CDR2 SYDVKM. CDR3 size: 14 residues. The clonotype comes from a woman aged 45-59 years who had recovered from COVID-19. Material: PBMCs or T cells enriched from blood (not recorded which). V and J are TRBV28 and TRBJ1-4; D is perhaps TRBD1 (6 bases). The CDR3 DNA reads as TGTGCCAGCAGTATACAGGGACCGGGAGAAAAACTGTTTTTT. As protein: CASSIQGPGEKLFF.